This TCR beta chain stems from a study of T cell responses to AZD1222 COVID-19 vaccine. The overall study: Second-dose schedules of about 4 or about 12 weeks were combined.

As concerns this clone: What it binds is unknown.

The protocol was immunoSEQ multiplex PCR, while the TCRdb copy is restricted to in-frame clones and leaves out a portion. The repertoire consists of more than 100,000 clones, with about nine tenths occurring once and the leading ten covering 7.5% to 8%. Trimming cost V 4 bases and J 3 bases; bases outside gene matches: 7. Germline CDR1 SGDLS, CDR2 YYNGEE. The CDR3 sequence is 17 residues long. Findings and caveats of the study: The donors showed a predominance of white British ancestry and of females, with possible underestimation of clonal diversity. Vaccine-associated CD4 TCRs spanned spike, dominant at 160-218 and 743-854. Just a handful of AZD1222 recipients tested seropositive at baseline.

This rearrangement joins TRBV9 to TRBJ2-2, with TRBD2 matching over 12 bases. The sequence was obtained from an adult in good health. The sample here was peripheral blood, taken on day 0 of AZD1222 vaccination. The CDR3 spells CASSPRLAGADTGELFF. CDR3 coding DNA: TGTGCCAGCAGCCCCCGACTAGCGGGAGCGGACACCGGGGAGCTGTTTTTT.